The entry that follows covers one TCR beta chain sequence. These data come from a study of blood T cell repertoires in COVID-19. Study summary: Spain, Italy and the United States supplied samples that represented acute and convalescent COVID-19.

Under the authors' procedure: Reference gene primer amplification yielded estimated nucleated cell counts. Assay used: immunoSEQ multiplex PCR; TCRdb lists only in-frame clones, some missing. D and trimming were read from the DNA, whereas the V and J calls and clone size are those reported in that table. The table has more than 250,000 clones, under 95% seen once. Germline V lookup: CDR1 LNHDA, CDR2 SQIVND (reference sequence). V was trimmed by 8 bases and J by 0 bases, leaving 17 bases between them. The CDR3 has 16 residues. Participants, roughly 18 to 89 years old, spanned fewer than 25 US areas. Cohort allocation depended upon clinical history that participants reported.

This receptor was identified in a woman aged 30 to 39 who had recovered from COVID-19. The sequenced material came from PBMCs or T cells enriched from blood (not recorded which). V gene TRBV19 combines with J gene TRBJ1-5, with D uncertain. CDR3 amino acids: CASSKNWENSNQPQHF. CDR3 DNA sequence: TGTGCCAGTTCCAAGAATTGGGAGAATAGCAATCAGCCCCAGCATTTT.